This entry describes one T cell receptor beta chain. The data derive from a study of blood T cell repertoires in COVID-19. Study-wide context: The samples span acute and convalescent COVID-19 from the United States, Italy and Spain. Sources were T cells, B-cell-depleted T cells, or PBMCs; the material itself was cDNA or gDNA.

CDR3 size: 16 residues. V lost 4 bases to trimming and J lost 6 bases, with 21 bases between them. Germline V gene lookup returns CDR1 SGHDT and CDR2 YYEEEE. In the original processing: Reference gene primer amplification yielded estimated nucleated cell counts. Produced via immunoSEQ multiplex PCR; TCRdb's table is partial and in-frame only. The DNA was the basis for D and trimming; V, J and clone size are from that table. The data contain over 120,000 clones, approximately 90% of them singletons. The origin of this receptor is a man in his 60s with active or convalescent COVID-19. The chain combines TRBV5-6 with TRBJ2-3, with a possible D match to TRBD2 (7 bases). Sequencing was done on a sample of peripheral blood. The CDR3 region is CASSPFRGAYADTQYF. Written as DNA, the CDR3 is TGTGCCAGCAGCCCCTTCCGGGGGGCCTACGCGGATACGCAGTATTTT.